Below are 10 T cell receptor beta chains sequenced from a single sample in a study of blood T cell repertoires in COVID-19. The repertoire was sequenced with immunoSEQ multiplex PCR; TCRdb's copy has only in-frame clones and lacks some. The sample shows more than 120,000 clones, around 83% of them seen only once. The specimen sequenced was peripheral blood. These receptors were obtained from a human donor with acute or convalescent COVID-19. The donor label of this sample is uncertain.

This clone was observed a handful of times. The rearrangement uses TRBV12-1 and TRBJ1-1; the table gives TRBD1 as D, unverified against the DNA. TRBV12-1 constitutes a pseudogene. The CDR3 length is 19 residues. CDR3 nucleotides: TGTGCCAGCAGCCTTGTAACCGGGACAGGGGTACAATTGGCAACTGAAGCTTTCTTT. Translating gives CASSLVTGTGVQLATEAFF.

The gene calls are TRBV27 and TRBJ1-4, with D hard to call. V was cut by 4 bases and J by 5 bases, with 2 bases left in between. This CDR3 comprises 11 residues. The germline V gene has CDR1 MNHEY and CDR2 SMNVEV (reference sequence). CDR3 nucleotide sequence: TGTGCCAGCAGTTCAAATGAAAAACTGTTTTTT. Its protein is CASSSNEKLFF.

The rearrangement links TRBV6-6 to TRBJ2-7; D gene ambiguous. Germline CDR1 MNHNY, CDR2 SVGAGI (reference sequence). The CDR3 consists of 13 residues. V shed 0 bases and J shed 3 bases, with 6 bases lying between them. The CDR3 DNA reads TGTGCCAGCAGTTACTCCGCCAGCTACGAGCAGTACTTC. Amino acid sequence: CASSYSASYEQYF.

DNA of the CDR3: TGTGCCTGGAGCGCAGCCAGGGGCGGGCAGCCCCAGCATTTT. This gives the protein CAWSAARGGQPQHF. The V and J genes are TRBV30 and TRBJ1-5; D may be TRBD1 (6 bases). Per the germline V gene, CDR1 is GTSNPN and CDR2 is SVGIG (reference sequence). The CDR3 is made up of 14 amino acids. Trimming left V 3 bases short and J 7 bases short, with 16 bases between.

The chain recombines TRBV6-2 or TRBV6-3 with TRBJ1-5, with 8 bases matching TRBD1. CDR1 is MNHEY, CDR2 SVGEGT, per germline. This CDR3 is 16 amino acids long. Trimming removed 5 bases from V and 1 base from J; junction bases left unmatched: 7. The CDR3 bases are TGTGCCAGCAGTAAACTACAGGGGGGAAGCAATCAGCCCCAGCATTTT. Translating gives CASSKLQGGSNQPQHF.

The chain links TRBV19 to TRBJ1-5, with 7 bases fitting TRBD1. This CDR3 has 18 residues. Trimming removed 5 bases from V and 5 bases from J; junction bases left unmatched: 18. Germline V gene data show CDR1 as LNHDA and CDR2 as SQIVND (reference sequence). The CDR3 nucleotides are TGTGCCAGTAGTTCAACGACAGGGCGTGAGGGTTACGATCAGCCCCAGCATTTT. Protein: CASSSTTGREGYDQPQHF.

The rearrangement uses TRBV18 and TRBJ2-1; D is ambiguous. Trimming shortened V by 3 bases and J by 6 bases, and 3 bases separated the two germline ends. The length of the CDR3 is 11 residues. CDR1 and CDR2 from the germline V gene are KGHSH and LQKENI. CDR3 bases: TGTGCCAGCTCACCCAGCAATGAGCAGTTCTTC. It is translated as CASSPSNEQFF. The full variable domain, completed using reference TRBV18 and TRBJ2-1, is NAGVMQNPRHLVRRRGQEARLRCSPMKGHSHVYWYRQLPEEGLKFMVYLQKENIIDESGMPKERFSAEFPKEGPSILRIQQVVRGDSAAYFCASSPSNEQFFGPGTRLTVL.

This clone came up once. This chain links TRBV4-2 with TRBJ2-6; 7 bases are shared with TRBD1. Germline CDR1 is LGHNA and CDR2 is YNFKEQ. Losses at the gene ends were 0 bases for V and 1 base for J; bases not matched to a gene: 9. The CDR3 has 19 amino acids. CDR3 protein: CASSQEEDDRASGANVLTF. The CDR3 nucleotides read TGTGCCAGCAGCCAAGAAGAGGACGACAGGGCATCTGGGGCCAACGTCCTGACTTTC.

CDR3 sequence: CASSLTRFGGEGVNTEAFF. In DNA, the CDR3 is TGCGCCAGCAGCCTGACAAGATTCGGGGGGGAAGGAGTGAACACTGAAGCTTTCTTT. V and J are TRBV4-3 and TRBJ1-1, with a weak D call TRBD1 (5 bases). Germline V CDR1 and CDR2: LGHNA, YSLEER. The V and J ends lost 4 bases and 0 bases respectively, with 24 bases between them. The CDR3 sequence is 19 residues long.

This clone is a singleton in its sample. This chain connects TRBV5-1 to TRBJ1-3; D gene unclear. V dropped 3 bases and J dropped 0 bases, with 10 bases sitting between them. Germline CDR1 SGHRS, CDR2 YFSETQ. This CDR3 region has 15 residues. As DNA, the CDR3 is TGCGCCAGCAGCTACTCGGGTGACTCTGGAAACACCATATATTTT. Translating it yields CASSYSGDSGNTIYF.